The source of this TCR beta chain is a study of spatial heterogeneity in lung cancer. The wider study: Within raw reads, each unique TCR and UMI combination appeared on average more than ten times.

The germline V gene has CDR1 WSHSY and CDR2 SAAADI. Trimming stripped 4 bases from V and 0 bases from J, with 9 bases between. The CDR3 is 15 amino acids. A distinct unique molecular identifier was carried by each TCR cDNA molecule. TCRdb reprocessed the 5' RACE reads via MiXCR and lists one record per CDR3 protein. The table has several thousand distinct CDR3 sequences, 4.5% to 5.5% seen once. Time point given: sample taken at primary tumor resection. Samples were donated by 72 untreated early-stage non-small cell lung cancer patients. The sequencing here drew on normal lung tissue next to the tumor, taken at surgery. V is TRBV10-2 and J is TRBJ2-2; the D gene is possibly TRBD2 (6 bases). The sequence derives from a female donor with early-stage non-small cell lung cancer. CDR3 protein: CASSATSPNTGELFF. CDR3 coding DNA: TGCGCCAGCAGTGCTACTAGCCCGAACACCGGGGAGCTGTTTTTT.